This T cell receptor (beta chain) was documented in a study of CD8+CD57+ T cells in acquired aplastic anemia. Researchers used genomic DNA as the template to profile TCR beta VDJ and CDR3. TCRdb ran MiXCR on the reads and lists one entry per CDR3 protein. The data show hundreds of thousands of distinct CDR3 sequences, around three fifths seen once. The sample was sorted CD4+, CD8+, or CD8+CD57+ T cells (not recorded which) from PBMCs. The sequence was obtained from a human donor with severe aplastic anemia or a healthy control (not recorded which).

The CDR3 DNA reads as TGTGCCAGCAGCTTAGTGAGGCCGAGCGGGAGTAATGAGCAGTTCTTC. Residues: CASSLVRPSGSNEQFF. V usage is TRBV11-2 and J usage is TRBJ2-1, with 8 bases matching TRBD2. Losses at the gene ends were 1 base for V and 7 bases for J; bases not matched to a gene: 9. The CDR3 runs to 16 residues. Looked up from germline, CDR1 is SGHAT and CDR2 is FQNNGV. Using reference TRBV11-2 and TRBJ2-1 for the parts outside the CDR3, the full variable domain is EAGVAQSPRYKIIEKRQSVAFWCNPISGHATLYWYQQILGQGPKLLIQFQNNGVVDDSQLPKDRFSAERLKGVDSTLKIQPAKLEDSAVYLCASSLVRPSGSNEQFFGPGTRLTVL.